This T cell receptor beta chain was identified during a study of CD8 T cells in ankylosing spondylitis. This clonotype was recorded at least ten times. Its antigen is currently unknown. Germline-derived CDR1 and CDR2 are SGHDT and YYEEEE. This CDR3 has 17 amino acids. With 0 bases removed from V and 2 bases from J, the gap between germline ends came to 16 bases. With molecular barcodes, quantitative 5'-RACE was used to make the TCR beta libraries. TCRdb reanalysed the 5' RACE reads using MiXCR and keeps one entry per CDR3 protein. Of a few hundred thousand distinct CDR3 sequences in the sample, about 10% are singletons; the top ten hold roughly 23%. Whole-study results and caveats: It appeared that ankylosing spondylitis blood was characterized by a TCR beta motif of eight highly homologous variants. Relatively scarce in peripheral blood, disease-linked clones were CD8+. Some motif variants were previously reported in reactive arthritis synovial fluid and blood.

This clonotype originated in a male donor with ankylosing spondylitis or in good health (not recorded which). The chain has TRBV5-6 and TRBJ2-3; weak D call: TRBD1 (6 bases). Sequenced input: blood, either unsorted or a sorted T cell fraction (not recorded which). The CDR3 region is CASSLANWGRSTDTQYF. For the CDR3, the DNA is TGTGCCAGCAGCTTGGCCAATTGGGGGCGATCCACAGATACGCAGTATTTT.